This is a list of T cell receptor beta chains from one sample in a study of blood T cell repertoires in COVID-19. Sequencing was performed with immunoSEQ multiplex PCR; in TCRdb, only in-frame clones are kept and a portion is missing. The sample holds approximately 110,000 clones, approximately 74% seen once. Sequencing was performed on peripheral blood. Receptors originate from a man aged 80 or over with COVID-19, enrolled during active disease. Each CDR3 is given with its conserved first and last residue. D genes are given only for firm matches. Size values are once, few and many counts, or a class for expanded clones, and some rows have none.

d_call | j_call | v_call | clone_size | cdr3_aa | cdr3_nt
NA | TRBJ1-3 | TRBV6-5 | NA | CASSYSRDSGNTIYF | TGTGCCAGCAGTTACTCCCGGGACTCTGGAAACACCATATATTTT
TRBD1 | TRBJ1-4 | TRBV19 | NA | CASRPGTGVEKLFF | TGTGCCAGTAGACCCGGGACAGGGGTTGAAAAACTGTTTTTT
TRBD2 | TRBJ2-7 | TRBV28 | once | CAITPGLEFYNEQYF | TGTGCCATCACACCGGGACTAGAATTTTACAACGAGCAGTACTTC
TRBD2 | TRBJ2-3 | TRBV19 | NA | CASSINSGRMEDTQYF | TGTGCCAGTAGTATTAATAGCGGGAGGATGGAAGATACGCAGTATTTT
TRBD1 | TRBJ2-2 | TRBV2 | NA | CASSGTGGYTGELFF | TGTGCCAGCAGTGGAACAGGGGGGTACACCGGGGAGCTGTTTTTT
NA | TRBJ1-1 | TRBV6-5 | NA | CASLTGIEAFF | TGTGCCAGCCTCACAGGGATTGAAGCTTTCTTT
TRBD1 | TRBJ1-2 | TRBV9 | many | CASSPRTGTNYGYTF | TGTGCCAGCAGCCCTCGGACAGGGACTAACTATGGCTACACCTTC
NA | TRBJ1-1 | TRBV11-3 | NA | CASSLPGPNTEAFF | TGTGCCAGCAGCCTCCCAGGGCCGAACACTGAAGCTTTCTTT
NA | TRBJ2-3 | TRBV28 | NA | CASSFPEDDGGADTQYF | TGTGCCAGCAGTTTCCCTGAGGACGATGGGGGCGCAGATACGCAGTATTTT
NA | TRBJ1-2 | TRBV2 | many | CASSEGGSRDYGYTF | TGTGCCAGCAGTGAAGGCGGCAGCCGAGACTATGGCTACACCTTC
NA | TRBJ2-3 | TRBV5-1 | NA | CASSRQYTDTQYF | TGCGCCAGCAGCCGACAGTACACAGATACGCAGTATTTT
NA | TRBJ1-2 | TRBV27 | NA | CASSFQGASYGYTF | TGTGCCAGCAGTTTCCAGGGCGCCAGCTATGGCTACACCTTC
NA | TRBJ1-1 | TRBV12-3/TRBV12-4 | few | CASSPQGDTEAFF | TGTGCCAGCAGCCCACAGGGCGACACTGAAGCTTTCTTT
NA | TRBJ1-3 | TRBV28 | NA | CASSLPMGNTIYF | TGTGCCAGCAGTCTCCCTATGGGAAACACCATATATTTT
TRBD1 | TRBJ1-6 | TRBV3-1/TRBV3-2 | NA | CASSQAQGASPLHF | TGTGCCAGCAGCCAAGCACAGGGGGCTTCACCCCTCCACTTT
NA | TRBJ1-2 | TRBV20-1 | NA | CSASRRGTNYGYTF | TGCAGTGCTAGTCGCCGGGGAACTAACTATGGCTACACCTTC
TRBD2 | TRBJ2-7 | TRBV4-2 | NA | CASSQISGRYSYEQYF | TGTGCCAGCAGCCAGATTAGCGGGAGGTACTCCTACGAGCAGTACTTC
NA | TRBJ2-6 | TRBV5-4 | NA | CASSQDGGSGANVLTF | TGTGCCAGCAGCCAGGACGGAGGCTCTGGGGCCAACGTCCTGACTTTC
NA | TRBJ2-6 | TRBV13 | NA | CASSLGHQGYGANVLTF | TGTGCCAGCAGCTTAGGACATCAGGGGTATGGGGCCAACGTCCTGACTTTC
NA | TRBJ1-1 | TRBV6-5 | few | CASSYRQGYTEAFF | TGTGCCAGCAGTTACCGGCAGGGTTACACTGAAGCTTTCTTT
TRBD1 | TRBJ2-5 | TRBV5-1 | NA | CASSLLPGTGSGETQYF | TGCGCCAGCAGCTTGCTACCCGGGACAGGGTCGGGGGAGACCCAGTACTTC
TRBD2 | TRBJ2-7 | TRBV5-1 | NA | CASSLLAGPYEQYF | TGCGCCAGCAGCTTGTTAGCGGGACCATACGAGCAGTACTTC
NA | TRBJ1-3 | TRBV3-1/TRBV3-2 | NA | CASSQGGPRGNTIYF | TGTGCCAGCAGCCAAGGGGGCCCAAGGGGAAACACCATATATTTT
TRBD2 | TRBJ2-3 | TRBV7-6 | NA | CASSLRESLTDTQYF | TGTGCCAGCAGCTTGCGGGAGAGCCTCACAGATACGCAGTATTTT
NA | TRBJ1-1 | TRBV6-5 | NA | CASSPVTAASPEAFF | TGTGCCAGCAGTCCGGTCACTGCCGCGTCCCCTGAAGCTTTCTTT
NA | TRBJ1-3 | TRBV6-5 | few | CASSYNGPAKGNTIYF | TGTGCCAGCAGTTACAACGGTCCAGCGAAAGGAAACACCATATATTTT
NA | TRBJ1-1 | TRBV6-5 | NA | CASSYSAEMNTEAFF | TGTGCCAGCAGTTACTCGGCGGAAATGAACACTGAAGCTTTCTTT
NA | TRBJ2-2 | TRBV5-1 | NA | CASSFRGVNTGELFF | TGCGCCAGCAGCTTCCGCGGGGTGAACACCGGGGAGCTGTTTTTT
NA | TRBJ2-7 | TRBV28 | NA | CASVGAREQYF | TGTGCCAGCGTGGGGGCGCGGGAGCAGTACTTC
TRBD1 | TRBJ2-7 | TRBV28 | NA | CASRSGTGSYEQYF | TGTGCCAGCAGATCCGGGACAGGGAGCTACGAGCAGTACTTC
NA | TRBJ2-1 | TRBV5-8 | NA | CALRGGPKSSSYNEQFF | TGTGCCTTGAGGGGAGGCCCTAAGTCGAGCTCCTACAATGAGCAGTTCTTC
NA | TRBJ1-4 | TRBV7-9 | NA | CASSLGTLETNEKLFF | TGTGCCAGCAGCTTAGGGACACTTGAAACTAATGAAAAACTGTTTTTT
TRBD1 | TRBJ2-7 | TRBV4-3 | NA | CASSQGVDRDLYEQYF | TGCGCCAGCAGCCAAGGGGTTGACAGGGACCTTTACGAGCAGTACTTC
TRBD1 | TRBJ2-2 | TRBV18 | NA | CASSPSGQGSTGELFF | TGTGCCAGCTCACCATCCGGACAGGGGAGCACCGGGGAGCTGTTTTTT
TRBD2 | TRBJ2-3 | TRBV29-1 | NA | CSVVPSGMFDTQYF | TGCAGCGTTGTGCCTAGCGGGATGTTTGATACGCAGTATTTT
NA | TRBJ2-2 | TRBV5-4 | NA | CASSLGGDTGELFF | TGTGCCAGCAGCTTGGGGGGGGACACCGGGGAGCTGTTTTTT
TRBD2 | TRBJ2-3 | TRBV30 | NA | CAWIRGVTASGYTDTQYF | TGTGCCTGGATTAGGGGGGTGACCGCTAGCGGGTACACAGATACGCAGTATTTT
NA | TRBJ2-7 | TRBV29-1 | NA | CSVGLSSYEQYF | TGCAGCGTTGGCCTAAGCTCCTACGAGCAGTACTTC
NA | TRBJ2-7 | TRBV28 | NA | CASTQSGVGEQYF | TGTGCCAGCACCCAGTCGGGGGTGGGGGAGCAGTACTTC
NA | TRBJ2-3 | TRBV19 | NA | CASSIEAGRADTQYF | TGTGCCAGTAGTATTGAGGCGGGACGAGCAGATACGCAGTATTTT